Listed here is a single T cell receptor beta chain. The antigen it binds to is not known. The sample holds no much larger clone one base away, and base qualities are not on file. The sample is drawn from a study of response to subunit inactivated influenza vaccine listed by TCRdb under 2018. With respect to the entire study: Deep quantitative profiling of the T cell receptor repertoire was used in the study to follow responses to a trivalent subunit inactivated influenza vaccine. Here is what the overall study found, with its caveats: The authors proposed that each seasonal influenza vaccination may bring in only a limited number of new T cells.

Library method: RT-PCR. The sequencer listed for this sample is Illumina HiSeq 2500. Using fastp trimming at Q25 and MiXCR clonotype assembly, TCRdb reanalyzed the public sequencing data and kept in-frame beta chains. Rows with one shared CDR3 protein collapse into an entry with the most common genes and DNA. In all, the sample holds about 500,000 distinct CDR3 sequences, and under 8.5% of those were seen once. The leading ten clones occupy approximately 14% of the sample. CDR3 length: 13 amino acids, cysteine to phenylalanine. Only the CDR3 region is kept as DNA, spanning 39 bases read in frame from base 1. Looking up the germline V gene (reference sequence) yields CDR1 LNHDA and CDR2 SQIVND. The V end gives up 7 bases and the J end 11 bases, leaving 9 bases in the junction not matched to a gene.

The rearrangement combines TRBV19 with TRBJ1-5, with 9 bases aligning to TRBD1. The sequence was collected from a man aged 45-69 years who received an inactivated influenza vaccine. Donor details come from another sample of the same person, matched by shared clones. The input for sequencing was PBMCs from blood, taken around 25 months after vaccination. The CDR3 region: CASNRDREGSQHF. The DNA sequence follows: TGTGCCAGTAACCGGGACAGGGAAGGGTCCCAGCATTTT.